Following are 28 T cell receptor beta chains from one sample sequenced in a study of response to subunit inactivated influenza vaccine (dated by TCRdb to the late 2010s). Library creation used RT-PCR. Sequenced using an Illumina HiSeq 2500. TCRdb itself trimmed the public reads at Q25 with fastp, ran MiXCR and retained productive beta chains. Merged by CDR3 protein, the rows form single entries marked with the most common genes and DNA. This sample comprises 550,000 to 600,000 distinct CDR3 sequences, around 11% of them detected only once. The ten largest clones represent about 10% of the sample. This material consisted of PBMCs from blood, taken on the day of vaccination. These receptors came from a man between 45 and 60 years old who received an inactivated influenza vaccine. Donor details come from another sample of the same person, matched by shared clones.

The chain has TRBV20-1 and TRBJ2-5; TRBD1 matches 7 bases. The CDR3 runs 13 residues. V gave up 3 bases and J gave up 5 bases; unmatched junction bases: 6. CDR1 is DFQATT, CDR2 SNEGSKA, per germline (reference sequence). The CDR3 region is CSASQTGSETQYF. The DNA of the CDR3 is TGCAGTGCTAGCCAGACAGGGAGTGAGACCCAGTACTTC.

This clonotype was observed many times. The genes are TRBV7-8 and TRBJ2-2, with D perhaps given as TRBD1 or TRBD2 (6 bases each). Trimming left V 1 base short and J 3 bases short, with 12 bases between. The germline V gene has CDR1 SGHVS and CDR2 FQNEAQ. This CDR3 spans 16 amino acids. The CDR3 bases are TGTGCCAGCAGCTTAGGAGGGGGACTTTACACCGGGGAGCTGTTTTTT. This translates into CASSLGGGLYTGELFF.

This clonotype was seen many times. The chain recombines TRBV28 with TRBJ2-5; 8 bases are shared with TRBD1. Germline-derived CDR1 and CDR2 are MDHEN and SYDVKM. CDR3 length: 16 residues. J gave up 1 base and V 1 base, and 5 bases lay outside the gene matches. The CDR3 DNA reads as TGTGCCAGCAGTTTATTCCCAGGGGGCATCCAAGAGACCCAGTACTTC. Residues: CASSLFPGGIQETQYF.

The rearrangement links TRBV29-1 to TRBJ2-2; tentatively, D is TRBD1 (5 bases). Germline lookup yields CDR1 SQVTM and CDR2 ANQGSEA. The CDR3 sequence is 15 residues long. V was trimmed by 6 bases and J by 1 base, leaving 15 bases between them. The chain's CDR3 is CSVLGAGKNTGELFF. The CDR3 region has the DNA TGCAGCGTACTTGGGGCAGGAAAGAACACCGGGGAGCTGTTTTTT.

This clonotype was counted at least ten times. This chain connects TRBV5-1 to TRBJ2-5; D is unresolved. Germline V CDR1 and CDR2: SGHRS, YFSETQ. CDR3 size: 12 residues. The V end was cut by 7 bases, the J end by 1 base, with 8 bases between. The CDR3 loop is CASRESQETQYF. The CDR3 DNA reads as TGCGCCAGCCGAGAATCCCAAGAGACCCAGTACTTC.

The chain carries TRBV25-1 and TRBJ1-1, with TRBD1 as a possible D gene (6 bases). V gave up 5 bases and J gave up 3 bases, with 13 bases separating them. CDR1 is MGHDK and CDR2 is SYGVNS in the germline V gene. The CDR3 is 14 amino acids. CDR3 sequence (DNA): TGTGCCAGCAGTTTACAGGGTGGGCACACTGAAGCTTTCTTT. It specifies CASSLQGGHTEAFF. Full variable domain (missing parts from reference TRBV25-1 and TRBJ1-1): EADIYQTPRYLVIGTGKKITLECSQTMGHDKMYWYQQDPGMELHLIHYSYGVNSTEKGDLSSESTVSRIRTEHFPLTLESARPSHTSQYLCASSLQGGHTEAFFGQGTRLTVV.

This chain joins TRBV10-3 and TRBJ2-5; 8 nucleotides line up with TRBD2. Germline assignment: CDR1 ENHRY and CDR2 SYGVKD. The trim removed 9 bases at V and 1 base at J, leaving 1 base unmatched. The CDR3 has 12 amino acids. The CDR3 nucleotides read TGTGCCATAGCGGGGGCCCAAGAGACCCAGTACTTC. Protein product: CAIAGAQETQYF.

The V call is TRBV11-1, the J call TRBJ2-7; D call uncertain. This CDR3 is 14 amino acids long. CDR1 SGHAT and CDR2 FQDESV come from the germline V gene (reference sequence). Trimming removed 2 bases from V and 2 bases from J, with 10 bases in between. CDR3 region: CASSLSSVPYEQYF. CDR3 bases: TGTGCCAGCAGCTTATCTTCGGTCCCCTACGAGCAGTACTTC.

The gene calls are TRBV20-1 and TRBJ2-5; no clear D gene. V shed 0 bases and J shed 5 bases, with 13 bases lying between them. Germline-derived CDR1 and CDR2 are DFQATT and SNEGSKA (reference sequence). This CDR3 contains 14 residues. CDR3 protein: CSARDSQVRETQYF. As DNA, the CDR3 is TGCAGTGCTAGAGATTCCCAGGTTCGGGAGACCCAGTACTTC.

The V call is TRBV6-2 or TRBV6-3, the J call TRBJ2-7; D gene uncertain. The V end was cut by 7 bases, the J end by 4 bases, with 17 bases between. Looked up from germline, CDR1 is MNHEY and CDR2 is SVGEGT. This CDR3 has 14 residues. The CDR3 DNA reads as TGTGCCAGCAACCGCGGTAAGGCAGCTTACGAGCAGTACTTC. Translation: CASNRGKAAYEQYF.

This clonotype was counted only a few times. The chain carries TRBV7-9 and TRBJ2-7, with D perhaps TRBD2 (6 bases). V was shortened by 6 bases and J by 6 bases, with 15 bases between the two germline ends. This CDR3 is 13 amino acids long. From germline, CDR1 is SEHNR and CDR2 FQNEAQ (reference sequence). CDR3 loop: CASRPGLEGEQYF. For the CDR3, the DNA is TGTGCCAGCAGACCGGGACTTGAAGGCGAGCAGTACTTC.

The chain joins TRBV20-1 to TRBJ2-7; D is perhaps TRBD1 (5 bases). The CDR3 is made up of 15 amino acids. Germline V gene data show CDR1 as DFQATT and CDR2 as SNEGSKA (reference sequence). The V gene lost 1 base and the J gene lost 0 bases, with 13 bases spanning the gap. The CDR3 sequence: CSARVPLRASYEQYF. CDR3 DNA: TGCAGTGCTAGAGTGCCCCTCAGGGCCTCCTACGAGCAGTACTTC.

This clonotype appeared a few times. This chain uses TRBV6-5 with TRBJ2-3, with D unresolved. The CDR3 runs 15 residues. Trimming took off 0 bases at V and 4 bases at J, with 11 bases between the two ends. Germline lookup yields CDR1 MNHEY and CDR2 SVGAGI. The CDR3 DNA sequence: TGTGCCAGCAGTTACTCGGGGTATCGGTCAGATACGCAGTATTTT. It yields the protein CASSYSGYRSDTQYF.

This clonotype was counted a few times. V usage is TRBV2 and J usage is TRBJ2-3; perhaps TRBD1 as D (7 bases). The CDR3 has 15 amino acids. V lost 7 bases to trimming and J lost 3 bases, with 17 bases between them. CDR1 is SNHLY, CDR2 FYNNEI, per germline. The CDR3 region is CASNFGGGRTDTQYF. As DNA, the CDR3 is TGTGCCAGCAACTTCGGAGGGGGCAGGACAGATACGCAGTATTTT.

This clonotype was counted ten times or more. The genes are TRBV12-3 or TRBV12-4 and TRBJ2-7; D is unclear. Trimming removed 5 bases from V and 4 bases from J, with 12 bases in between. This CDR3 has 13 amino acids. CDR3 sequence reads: CASSQTKGYEQYF. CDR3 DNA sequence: TGTGCCAGCAGTCAAACGAAAGGGTACGAGCAGTACTTC.

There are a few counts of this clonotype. CDR3 nucleotide sequence: TGTGCCAGCAGTCCCGGACAGGGCCTTAATGAAAAACTGTTTTTT. It is translated as CASSPGQGLNEKLFF. V gene TRBV7-9 combines with J gene TRBJ1-4; 8 nucleotides line up with TRBD1. Per the germline V gene, CDR1 is SEHNR and CDR2 is FQNEAQ (reference sequence). The CDR3 is 15 amino acids. The V gene end was trimmed by 6 bases and the J gene end by 4 bases; junction bases not matched to a gene: 7.

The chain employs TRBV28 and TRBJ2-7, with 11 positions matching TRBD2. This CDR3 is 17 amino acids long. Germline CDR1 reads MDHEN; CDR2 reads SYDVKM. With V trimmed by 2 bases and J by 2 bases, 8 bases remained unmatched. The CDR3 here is CASSLLNLAGGTYEQYF. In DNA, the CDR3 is TGTGCCAGCAGTTTACTCAATTTAGCGGGAGGGACCTACGAGCAGTACTTC.

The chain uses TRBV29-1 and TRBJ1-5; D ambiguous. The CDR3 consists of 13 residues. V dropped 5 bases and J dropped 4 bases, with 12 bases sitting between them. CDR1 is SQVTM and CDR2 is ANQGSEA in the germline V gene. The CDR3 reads CSVIVTTNQPQHF. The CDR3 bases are TGCAGCGTTATCGTGACAACTAATCAGCCCCAGCATTTT.

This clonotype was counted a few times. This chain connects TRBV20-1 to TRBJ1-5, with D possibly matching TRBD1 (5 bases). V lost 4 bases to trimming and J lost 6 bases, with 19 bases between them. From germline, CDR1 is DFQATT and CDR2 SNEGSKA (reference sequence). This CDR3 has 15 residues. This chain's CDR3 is CSAIPPGAGGQPQHF. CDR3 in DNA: TGCAGTGCTATCCCCCCTGGGGCAGGAGGTCAGCCCCAGCATTTT.

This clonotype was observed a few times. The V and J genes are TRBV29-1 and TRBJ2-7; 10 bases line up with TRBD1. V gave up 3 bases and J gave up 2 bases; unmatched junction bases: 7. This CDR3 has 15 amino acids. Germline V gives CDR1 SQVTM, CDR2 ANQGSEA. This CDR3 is CSVDGTGEDAYEQYF. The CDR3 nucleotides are TGCAGCGTTGACGGGACAGGGGAAGACGCCTACGAGCAGTACTTC.

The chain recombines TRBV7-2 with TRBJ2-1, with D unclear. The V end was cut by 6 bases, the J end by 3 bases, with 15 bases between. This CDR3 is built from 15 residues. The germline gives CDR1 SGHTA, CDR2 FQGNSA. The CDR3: CASRTSVTVYNEQFF. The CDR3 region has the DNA TGTGCCAGCAGGACGAGCGTGACCGTCTACAATGAGCAGTTCTTC.

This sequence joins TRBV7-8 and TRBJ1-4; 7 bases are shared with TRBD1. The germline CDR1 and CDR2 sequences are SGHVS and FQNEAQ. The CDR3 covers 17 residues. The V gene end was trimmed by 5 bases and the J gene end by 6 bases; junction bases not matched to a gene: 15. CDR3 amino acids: CASSGDEGGTVDEKLFF. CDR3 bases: TGTGCCAGCAGCGGAGACGAAGGGGGGACAGTTGATGAAAAACTGTTTTTT.

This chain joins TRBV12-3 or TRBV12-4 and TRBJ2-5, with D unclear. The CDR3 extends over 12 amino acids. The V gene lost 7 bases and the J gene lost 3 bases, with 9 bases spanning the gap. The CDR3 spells CASTGPEETQYF. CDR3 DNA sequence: TGTGCCAGCACGGGTCCAGAAGAGACCCAGTACTTC.

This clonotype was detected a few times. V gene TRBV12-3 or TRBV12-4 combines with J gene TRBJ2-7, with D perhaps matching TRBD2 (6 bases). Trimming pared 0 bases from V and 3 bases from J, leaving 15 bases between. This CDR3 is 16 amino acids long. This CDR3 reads CASSLAGGGLDYEQYF. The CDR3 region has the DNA TGTGCCAGCAGTTTAGCGGGTGGAGGGTTGGACTACGAGCAGTACTTC.

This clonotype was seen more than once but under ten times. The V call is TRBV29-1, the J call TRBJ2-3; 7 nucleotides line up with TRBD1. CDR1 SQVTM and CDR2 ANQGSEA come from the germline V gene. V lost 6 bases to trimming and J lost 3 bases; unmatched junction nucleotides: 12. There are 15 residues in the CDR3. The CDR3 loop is CSVPEGAISTDTQYF. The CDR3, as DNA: TGCAGCGTGCCTGAGGGGGCCATAAGTACAGATACGCAGTATTTT.

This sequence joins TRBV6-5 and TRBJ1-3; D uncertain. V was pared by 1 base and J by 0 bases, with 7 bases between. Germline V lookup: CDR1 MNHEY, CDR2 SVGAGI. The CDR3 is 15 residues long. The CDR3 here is CASSYWQPSGNTIYF. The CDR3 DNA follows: TGTGCCAGCAGTTACTGGCAGCCCTCTGGAAACACCATATATTTT.

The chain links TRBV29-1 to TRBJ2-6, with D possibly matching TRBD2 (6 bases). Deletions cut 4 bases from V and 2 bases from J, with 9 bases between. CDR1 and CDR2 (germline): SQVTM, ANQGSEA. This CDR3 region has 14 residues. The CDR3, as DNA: TGCAGCGTTGGTGCGGGACCTGGGGCCAACGTCCTGACTTTC. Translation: CSVGAGPGANVLTF.

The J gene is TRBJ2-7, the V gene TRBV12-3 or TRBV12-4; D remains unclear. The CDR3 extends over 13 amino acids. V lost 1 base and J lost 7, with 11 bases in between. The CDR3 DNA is TGTGCCAGCAGTTTAGACCCCCCGGATGAGCAGTACTTC. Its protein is CASSLDPPDEQYF.